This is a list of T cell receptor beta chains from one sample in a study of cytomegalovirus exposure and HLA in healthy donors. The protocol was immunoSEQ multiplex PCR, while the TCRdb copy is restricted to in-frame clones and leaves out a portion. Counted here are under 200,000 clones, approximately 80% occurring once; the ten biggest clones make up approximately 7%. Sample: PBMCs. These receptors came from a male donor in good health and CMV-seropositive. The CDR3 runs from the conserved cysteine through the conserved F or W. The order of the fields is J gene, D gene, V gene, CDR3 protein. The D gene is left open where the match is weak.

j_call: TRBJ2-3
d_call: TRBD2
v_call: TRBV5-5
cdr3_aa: CASSRAGGKTDTQYF

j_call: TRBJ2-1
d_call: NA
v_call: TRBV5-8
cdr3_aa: CASSSPGQSYNEQFF

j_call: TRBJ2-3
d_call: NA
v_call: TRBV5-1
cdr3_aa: CASSLGGSNTDTQYF

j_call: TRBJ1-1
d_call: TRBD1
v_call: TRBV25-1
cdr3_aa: CASSETGGTEAFF

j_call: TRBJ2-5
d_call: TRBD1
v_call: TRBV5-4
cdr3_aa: CASSQPRDRGWGETQYF

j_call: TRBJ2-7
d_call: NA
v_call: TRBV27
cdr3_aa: CASSLDEGGRYEQYF

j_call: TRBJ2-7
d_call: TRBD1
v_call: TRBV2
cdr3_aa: CASRYGQGSYEQYF

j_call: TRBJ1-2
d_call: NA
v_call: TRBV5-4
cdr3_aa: CASSFDWGDYYGYTF

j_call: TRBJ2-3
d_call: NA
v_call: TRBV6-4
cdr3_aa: CASSDSGLHTDTQYF

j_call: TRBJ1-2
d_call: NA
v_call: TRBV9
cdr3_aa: CASSEAVANYGYTF

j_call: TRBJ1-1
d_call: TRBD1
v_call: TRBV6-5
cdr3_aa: CASNYYQDRGPAEAFF

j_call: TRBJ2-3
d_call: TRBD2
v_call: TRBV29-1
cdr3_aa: CSVDTSGATDTQYF

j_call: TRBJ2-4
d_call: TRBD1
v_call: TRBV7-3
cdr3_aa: CANQVGQGPPGYF

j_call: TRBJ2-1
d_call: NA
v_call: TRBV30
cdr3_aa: CACKGKGRSYNEQFF

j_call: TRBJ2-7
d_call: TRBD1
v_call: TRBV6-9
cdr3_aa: CASSSLSGTAIFYEQYF

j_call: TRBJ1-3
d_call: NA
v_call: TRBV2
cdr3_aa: CASSYNRENTIYF

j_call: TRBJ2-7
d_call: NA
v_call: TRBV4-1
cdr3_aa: CASSQEDFHYEQYF

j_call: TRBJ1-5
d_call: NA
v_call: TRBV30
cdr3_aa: CAWSLQGMGNQPQHF

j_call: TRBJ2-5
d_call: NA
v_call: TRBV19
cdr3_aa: CASSRDIPGETQYF

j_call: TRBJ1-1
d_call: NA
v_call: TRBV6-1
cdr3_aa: CASSEVHLGHSNTEAFF

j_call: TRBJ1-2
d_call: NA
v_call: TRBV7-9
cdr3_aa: CASSLVTDPNYGYTF

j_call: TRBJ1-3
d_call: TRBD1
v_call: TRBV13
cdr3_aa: CASSGTGTGGNTIYF

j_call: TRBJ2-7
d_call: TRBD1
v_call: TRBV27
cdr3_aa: CASSLTGQGPYEQYF

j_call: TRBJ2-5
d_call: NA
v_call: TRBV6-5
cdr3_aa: CASSPGRRETQYF

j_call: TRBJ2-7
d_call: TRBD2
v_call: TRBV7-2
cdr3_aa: CASSWAGTSGGAGEQYF

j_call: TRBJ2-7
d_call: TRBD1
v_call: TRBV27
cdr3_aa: CASKLVGQGPYLPYEQYF

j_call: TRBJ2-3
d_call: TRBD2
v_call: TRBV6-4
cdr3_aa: CASSVAGGDIDTQYF

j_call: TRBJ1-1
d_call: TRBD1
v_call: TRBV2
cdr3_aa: CASSEWDRGPEAFF

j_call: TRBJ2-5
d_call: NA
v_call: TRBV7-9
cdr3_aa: CASSLVGTKETQYF

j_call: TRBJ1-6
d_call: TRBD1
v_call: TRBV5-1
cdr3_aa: CASSPGQHNSPLHF

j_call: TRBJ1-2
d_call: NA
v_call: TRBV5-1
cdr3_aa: CASSSVPTRAYGYTF

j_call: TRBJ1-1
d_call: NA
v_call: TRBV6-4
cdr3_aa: CASSESGRNTEAFF

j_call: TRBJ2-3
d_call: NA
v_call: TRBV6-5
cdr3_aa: CASSLRQVGTDTQYF